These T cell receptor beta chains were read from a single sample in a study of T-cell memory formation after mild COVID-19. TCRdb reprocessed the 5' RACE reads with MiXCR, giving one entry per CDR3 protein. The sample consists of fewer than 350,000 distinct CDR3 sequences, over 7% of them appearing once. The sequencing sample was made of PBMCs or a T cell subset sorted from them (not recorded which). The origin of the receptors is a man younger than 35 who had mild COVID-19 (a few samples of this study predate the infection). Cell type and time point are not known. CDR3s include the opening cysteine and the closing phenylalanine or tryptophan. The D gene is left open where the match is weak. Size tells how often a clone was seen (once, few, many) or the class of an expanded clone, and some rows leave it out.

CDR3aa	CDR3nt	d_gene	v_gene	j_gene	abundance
CASRTGTPAFF	TGTGCCAGCAGGACCGGGACACCAGCTTTCTTT	NA	TRBV6-2/TRBV6-3	TRBJ1-1	few
CASSLVGGFRDEQFF	TGTGCCAGCAGCCTCGTGGGGGGGTTTAGGGATGAGCAGTTCTTC	TRBD2	TRBV5-4	TRBJ2-1	few
CASSPGGARGKNIQYF	TGTGCCAGCAGCCCAGGAGGGGCACGGGGCAAAAACATTCAGTACTTC	NA	TRBV11-2	TRBJ2-4	NA
CASRQDSTDTQYF	TGCGCCAGCAGGCAGGACAGCACAGATACGCAGTATTTT	NA	TRBV5-1	TRBJ2-3	few
CASSQSRDTGELFF	TGTGCCAGCAGCCAATCGAGGGACACCGGGGAGCTGTTTTTT	NA	TRBV7-2	TRBJ2-2	many
CASSFGPASTEAFF	TGTGCCAGCAGCTTCGGGCCAGCAAGCACTGAAGCTTTCTTT	NA	TRBV7-2	TRBJ1-1	NA
CASSLGVERGVYNEQFF	TGTGCCAGCAGCTTAGGGGTTGAGCGGGGGGTTTACAATGAGCAGTTCTTC	TRBD2	TRBV11-3	TRBJ2-1	NA
CASSQDPVAGTDTQYF	TGCGCCAGCAGCCAAGATCCGGTAGCAGGGACAGATACGCAGTATTTT	NA	TRBV4-1	TRBJ2-3	NA
CASSSPQGVEAFF	TGCGCCAGCAGCTCGCCACAGGGGGTCGAAGCTTTCTTT	TRBD1	TRBV5-1	TRBJ1-1	NA
CSLGTSQDNEQFF	TGCAGCCTCGGGACTAGCCAAGACAATGAGCAGTTCTTC	TRBD2	TRBV29-1	TRBJ2-1	few
CSANVGGRETQYF	TGCAGTGCTAATGTGGGCGGGAGGGAGACCCAGTACTTC	TRBD2	TRBV20-1	TRBJ2-5	few
CASSLEGGRKTQYF	TGTGCCAGCAGCTTAGAGGGGGGGCGAAAGACCCAGTACTTC	NA	TRBV7-2	TRBJ2-5	many
CATLWDRHNEQFF	TGTGCCACCCTCTGGGACAGACACAATGAGCAGTTCTTC	TRBD1	TRBV2	TRBJ2-1	NA
CASSQGDRFAIQYF	TGCGCCAGCAGCCAGGGGGACAGGTTTGCGATTCAGTACTTC	TRBD1	TRBV4-1	TRBJ2-4	few
CASSLGASNEKLFF	TGTGCCAGCAGCTTGGGGGCGTCTAATGAAAAACTGTTTTTT	NA	TRBV7-2	TRBJ1-4	few
CSVAWGRGELFF	TGCAGCGTTGCCTGGGGGCGAGGGGAGCTGTTTTTT	NA	TRBV29-1	TRBJ2-2	few
CASSFIQGAGETQYF	TGCGCCAGCAGCTTCATACAGGGGGCAGGAGAGACCCAGTACTTC	TRBD1	TRBV5-1	TRBJ2-5	many
CASNQGGANTEAFF	TGTGCCAGCAACCAGGGGGGCGCGAACACTGAAGCTTTCTTT	TRBD1	TRBV11-2	TRBJ1-1	few
CASSLNRGWRGYTF	TGTGCCAGCAGTTTGAACAGGGGTTGGCGGGGCTACACCTTC	TRBD1	TRBV12-3/TRBV12-4	TRBJ1-2	NA
CASSGWTLREDTQYF	TGTGCCAGCAGCGGATGGACACTCCGAGAAGATACGCAGTATTTT	NA	TRBV7-9	TRBJ2-3	NA
CASSQGTSYNEQFF	TGTGCCAGCAGCCAGGGAACGAGCTACAATGAGCAGTTCTTC	NA	TRBV14	TRBJ2-1	NA
CASSYPSSGGPGEETQYF	TGTGCCAGCAGCTACCCCTCTAGCGGGGGGCCAGGGGAAGAGACCCAGTACTTC	TRBD2	TRBV7-8	TRBJ2-5	NA
CASSVEGSSEAFF	TGTGCCAGCAGCGTAGAAGGGAGCTCTGAAGCTTTCTTT	NA	TRBV9	TRBJ1-1	NA
CATSPGRGSYNEQFF	TGTGCCACCAGCCCTGGCCGGGGCTCCTACAATGAGCAGTTCTTC	NA	TRBV15	TRBJ2-1	NA
CASSPRQGLIYEQYF	TGTGCCAGCAGCCCCAGACAAGGACTAATCTACGAGCAGTACTTC	NA	TRBV3-1	TRBJ2-7	few
CASSQAGKNTQYF	TGCGCCAGCAGCCAAGCGGGGAAGAATACGCAGTATTTT	NA	TRBV4-3	TRBJ2-3	few
CSARPTGLAGINEQFF	TGCAGTGCTAGACCGACGGGACTAGCGGGAATCAATGAGCAGTTCTTC	TRBD2	TRBV20-1	TRBJ2-1	few
CASSLEGSISYEQYF	TGCGCCAGCAGCTTGGAGGGCAGCATCTCCTACGAGCAGTACTTC	NA	TRBV5-1	TRBJ2-7	many
CASRPTPRDRGLVFETQYF	TGTGCCAGCAGGCCTACGCCCCGGGACAGGGGATTGGTTTTTGAGACCCAGTACTTC	TRBD1	TRBV5-5	TRBJ2-5	few
CASSPWGGQTDTQYF	TGTGCCAGCTCTCCGTGGGGGGGCCAAACAGATACGCAGTATTTT	NA	TRBV18	TRBJ2-3	NA